What follows is one T cell receptor (beta chain) and its context. At the DNA level, this CDR3 is encoded by other sequences in the same sample as well. This CDR3 has 13 amino acids. CDR1 is SGDLS and CDR2 is YYNGEE in the germline V gene. V lost 2 bases and J 0 bases, leaving 5 bases between the germline ends. This entry is derived from a study of control samples from healthy donors and cancer patients. Data came from immunoSEQ multiplex PCR; TCRdb stores just in-frame clones and leaves some out. The sample lists approximately 150,000 clones, approximately 86% occurring once. This clonotype originated in a young man in good health. This chain uses TRBV9 with TRBJ1-1, with unresolved D. The sample comprised blood. The CDR3 here is CASSVELNTEAFF. CDR3 coding DNA: TGTGCCAGCAGCGTGGAACTGAACACTGAAGCTTTCTTT. The whole variable domain, remainder taken from reference TRBV9 and TRBJ1-1, is DSGVTQTPKHLITATGQRVTLRCSPRSGDLSVYWYQQSLDQGLQFLIQYYNGEERAKGNILERFSAQQFPDLHSELNLSSLELGDSALYFCASSVELNTEAFFGQGTRLTVV.